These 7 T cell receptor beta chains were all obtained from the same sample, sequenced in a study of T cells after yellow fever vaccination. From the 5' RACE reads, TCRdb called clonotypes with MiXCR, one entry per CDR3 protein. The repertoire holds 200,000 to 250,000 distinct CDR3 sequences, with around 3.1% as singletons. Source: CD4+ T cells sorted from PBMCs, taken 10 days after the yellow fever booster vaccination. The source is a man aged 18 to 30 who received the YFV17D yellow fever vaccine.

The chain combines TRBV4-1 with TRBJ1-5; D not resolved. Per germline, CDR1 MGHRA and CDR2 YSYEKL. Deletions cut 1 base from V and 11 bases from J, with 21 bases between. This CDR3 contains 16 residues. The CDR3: CASSQGRQRGLGTQHF. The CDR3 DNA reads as TGCGCCAGCAGCCAAGGGCGGCAACGGGGTCTAGGGACCCAGCATTTT.

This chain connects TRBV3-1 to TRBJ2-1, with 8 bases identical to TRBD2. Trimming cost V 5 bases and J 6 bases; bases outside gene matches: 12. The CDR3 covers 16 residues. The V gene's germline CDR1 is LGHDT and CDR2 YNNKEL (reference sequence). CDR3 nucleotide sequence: TGTGCCAGCAGCTTACTTACGGGGGGGTATAGCAATGAGCAGTTCTTC. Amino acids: CASSLLTGGYSNEQFF.

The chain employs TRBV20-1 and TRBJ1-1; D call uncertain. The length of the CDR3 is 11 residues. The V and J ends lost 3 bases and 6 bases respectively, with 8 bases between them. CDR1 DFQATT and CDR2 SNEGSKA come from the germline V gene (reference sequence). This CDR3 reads CSASVFPEAFF. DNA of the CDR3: TGCAGTGCTAGTGTTTTTCCTGAAGCTTTCTTT.

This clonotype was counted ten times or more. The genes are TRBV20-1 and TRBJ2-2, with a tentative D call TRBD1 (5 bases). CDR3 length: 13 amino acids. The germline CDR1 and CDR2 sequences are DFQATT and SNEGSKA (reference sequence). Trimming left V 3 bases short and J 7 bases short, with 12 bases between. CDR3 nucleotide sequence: TGCAGTGCTAGCTCAGGGTTGGGCGGGGAGCTGTTTTTT. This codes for CSASSGLGGELFF.

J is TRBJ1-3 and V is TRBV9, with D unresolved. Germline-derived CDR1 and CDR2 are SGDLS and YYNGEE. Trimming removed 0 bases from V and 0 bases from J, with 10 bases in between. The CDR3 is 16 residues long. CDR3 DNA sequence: TGTGCCAGCAGCGTAGCACGACGGACCTCTGGAAACACCATATATTTT. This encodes CASSVARRTSGNTIYF.

This CDR3 is CASSKWDSSGNTIYF. The CDR3 nucleotides read TGTGCCAGCAGCAAATGGGACAGCTCTGGAAACACCATATATTTT. The chain recombines TRBV3-1 with TRBJ1-3; the match to TRBD1 covers 7 bases. Per the germline V gene, CDR1 is LGHDT and CDR2 is YNNKEL (reference sequence). This CDR3 spans 15 amino acids. Trimming removed 5 bases from V and 0 bases from J; junction bases left unmatched: 4. The whole variable domain, filled in from reference TRBV3-1 and TRBJ1-3, reads DTAVSQTPKYLVTQMGNDKSIKCEQNLGHDTMYWYKQDSKKFLKIMFSYNNKELIINETVPNRFSPKSPDKAHLNLHINSLELGDSAVYFCASSKWDSSGNTIYFGEGSWLTVV.

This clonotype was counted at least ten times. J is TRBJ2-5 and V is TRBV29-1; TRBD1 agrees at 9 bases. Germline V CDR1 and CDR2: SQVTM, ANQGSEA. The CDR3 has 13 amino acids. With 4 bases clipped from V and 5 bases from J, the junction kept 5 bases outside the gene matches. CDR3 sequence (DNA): TGCAGCGTTGGGACAGGGGTACGGGAGACCCAGTACTTC. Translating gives CSVGTGVRETQYF. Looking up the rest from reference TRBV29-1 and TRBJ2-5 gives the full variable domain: SAVISQKPSRDICQRGTSLTIQCQVDSQVTMMFWYRQQPGQSLTLIATANQGSEATYESGFVIDKFPISRPNLTFSTLTVSNMSPEDSSIYLCSVGTGVRETQYFGPGTRLLVL.